The 25 T cell receptor beta chains below were found in one sample sequenced in a study of T cells in Graves' hyperthyroidism and ophthalmopathy. Template material for amplifying TCR beta CDR3 regions consisted of RNA transcripts. The TCR CDR3 first-round RT-PCR relied on the HTBI primer set. A single record per CDR3 protein comes from TCRdb applying MiXCR to the multiplex PCR reads. The sample has around 340,000 distinct CDR3 sequences; 16% are singletons. The sequenced sample was blood. These receptor sequences come from a man aged 25-45 years with Graves' hyperthyroidism.

The V call is TRBV7-3, the J call TRBJ2-3; 10 nucleotides align to TRBD1. V lost 5 bases to trimming and J lost 10 bases; unmatched junction nucleotides: 3. Looked up from germline, CDR1 is SGHTA and CDR2 is FQGTGA. There are 12 residues in the CDR3. The CDR3: CASSGGTGAQYF. The CDR3 region has the DNA TGTGCCAGCAGCGGTGGGACAGGGGCGCAGTATTTT.

The chain links TRBV27 to TRBJ1-2; D possibly corresponds to TRBD1 (5 bases). Germline values: CDR1 MNHEY, CDR2 SMNVEV (reference sequence). The length of the CDR3 is 14 residues. Trimming took off 7 bases at V and 5 bases at J, with 17 bases between the two ends. CDR3 DNA: TGTGCCAGCAAGGCCGACAGCGAAGGATATGGCTACACCTTC. Translating it yields CASKADSEGYGYTF.

Here the CDR3 reads CASSLLFLGEQFF. The CDR3 DNA reads as TGTGCCAGCAGCCTCCTATTCTTGGGTGAGCAGTTCTTC. The chain recombines TRBV4-2 with TRBJ2-1; D not resolved. Trimming removed 4 bases from V and 9 bases from J, with 13 bases in between. The CDR3 spans 13 residues. The germline V gene has CDR1 LGHNA and CDR2 YNFKEQ.

This clonotype was seen more than once but under ten times. The chain employs TRBV20-1 and TRBJ2-4; no clear D gene. The length of the CDR3 is 14 residues. Germline CDR1 reads DFQATT; CDR2 reads SNEGSKA (reference sequence). With 5 bases removed from V and 0 bases from J, the gap between germline ends came to 11 bases. CDR3 nucleotides: TGCAGTGCTCCGAGACACGGAGCCAAAAACATTCAGTACTTC. Its translation: CSAPRHGAKNIQYF.

Many counts were recorded for this clonotype. The chain employs TRBV5-1 and TRBJ2-1; D not resolved. V was clipped by 7 bases and J by 1 base, with 18 bases between them. Looked up from germline, CDR1 is SGHRS and CDR2 is YFSETQ. CDR3 size: 16 residues. CDR3 in DNA: TGCGCCAGCTTCTCGGGCCCCGGTAGTTCCTACAATGAGCAGTTCTTC. Amino acids: CASFSGPGSSYNEQFF.

This clonotype was seen many times. The chain couples TRBV30 to TRBJ1-2; 8 positions agree with TRBD1. The germline V gene encodes CDR1 GTSNPN and CDR2 SVGIG (reference sequence). V lost 5 bases to trimming and J lost 4 bases; unmatched junction nucleotides: 6. This CDR3 spans 13 amino acids. The CDR3, as DNA: TGTGCCTGGTCTACAGGGGGTTCCTATGGCTACACCTTC. Translated: CAWSTGGSYGYTF.

This clonotype was observed at least ten times. V and J are TRBV7-8 and TRBJ2-1; 8 positions agree with TRBD2. The CDR3 is 18 residues long. After removal of 1 base from V and 6 bases from J, the junction contained 14 bases not matched to a gene. Germline V CDR1 and CDR2: SGHVS, FQNEAQ. This CDR3 reads CASSLVAGHRDMVNEQFF. As DNA, the CDR3 is TGTGCCAGCAGCTTAGTAGCGGGACACCGGGATATGGTCAATGAGCAGTTCTTC.

The chain has TRBV30 and TRBJ2-7; 7 bases are a match to TRBD1. Unmatched junction bases numbered 6, after V lost 0 bases and J lost 1 base. Germline V CDR1 and CDR2: GTSNPN, SVGIG (reference sequence). The CDR3 consists of 15 residues. The CDR3: CAWSVGQGVSYEQYF. As DNA, the CDR3 is TGTGCCTGGAGTGTCGGCCAGGGGGTTTCCTACGAGCAGTACTTC. Complete variable domain (other parts from reference TRBV30 and TRBJ2-7): SQTIHQWPATLVQPVGSPLSLECTVEGTSNPNLYWYRQAAGRGLQLLFYSVGIGQISSEVPQNLSASRPQDRQFILSSKKLLLSDSGFYLCAWSVGQGVSYEQYFGPGTRLTVT.

The chain combines TRBV19 with TRBJ1-5; D not certain. V lost 6 bases and J 2 bases, leaving 11 bases between the germline ends. This CDR3 comprises 14 residues. Germline CDR1 reads LNHDA; CDR2 reads SQIVND (reference sequence). The chain's CDR3 is CASRSGRGNQPQHF. The CDR3 region has the DNA TGTGCCAGTAGATCGGGGAGAGGCAATCAGCCCCAGCATTTT.

This clonotype showed up many times. The chain couples TRBV27 to TRBJ1-5; 8 bases are a match to TRBD1. The CDR3 extends over 15 amino acids. The trim removed 5 bases at V and 5 bases at J, leaving 8 bases unmatched. Germline V gene sequence: CDR1 MNHEY, CDR2 SMNVEV (reference sequence). The CDR3 is CASSLGQGRHQPQHF. The DNA for the CDR3 is TGTGCCAGCAGTCTCGGACAGGGTCGGCATCAGCCCCAGCATTTT.

In its sample, this clonotype was seen many times. The J gene is TRBJ2-3, the V gene TRBV2; D gene unclear. The CDR3 contains 12 residues. Germline lookup yields CDR1 SNHLY and CDR2 FYNNEI. V shed 3 bases and J shed 2 bases, with 3 bases lying between them. The CDR3 region is CASSDATDTQYF. The CDR3 coding sequence is TGTGCCAGCAGTGATGCCACAGATACGCAGTATTTT.

The table lists this clonotype with many counts. The chain combines TRBV18 with TRBJ1-4; D is unresolved. The CDR3 length is 13 residues. V lost 3 bases and J lost 7, with 9 bases in between. Germline CDR1 reads KGHSH; CDR2 reads LQKENI. The CDR3 spells CASSPPAGEKLFF. CDR3 DNA: TGTGCCAGCTCACCGCCAGCGGGTGAAAAACTGTTTTTT.

This chain links TRBV6-1 with TRBJ2-3; D unclear. The CDR3 contains 15 residues. V shed 2 bases and J shed 1 base, with 10 bases lying between them. CDR1 and CDR2 (germline): MNHNS, SASEGT. CDR3 protein: CASSELARGTDTQYF. The CDR3 DNA reads TGTGCCAGCAGTGAACTCGCCAGAGGCACAGATACGCAGTATTTT.

A few counts support this clonotype. The V call is TRBV29-1, the J call TRBJ1-4; no reliable D call. V lost 7 bases and J lost 7, with 10 bases in between. Per germline, CDR1 SQVTM and CDR2 ANQGSEA. This CDR3 region has 11 residues. The CDR3 nucleotides are TGCAGCGGTTTGAGAGGTGAAAAACTGTTTTTT. Encoded protein: CSGLRGEKLFF. Using reference TRBV29-1 and TRBJ1-4 for the parts outside the CDR3, the full variable domain is SAVISQKPSRDICQRGTSLTIQCQVDSQVTMMFWYRQQPGQSLTLIATANQGSEATYESGFVIDKFPISRPNLTFSTLTVSNMSPEDSSIYLCSGLRGEKLFFGSGTQLSVL.

This clonotype was recorded a few times. The rearrangement links TRBV6-1 to TRBJ2-7, with 9 bases that match TRBD2. CDR1 is MNHNS and CDR2 is SASEGT in the germline V gene. Germline trimming cut 8 bases from V and 1 base from J; bases unmatched to any gene: 6. CDR3 length: 14 amino acids. CDR3 in DNA: TGTGCCAGCCATACGGGACTAGCATCCTACGAGCAGTACTTC. It is translated as CASHTGLASYEQYF.

This clonotype appeared many times. The chain carries TRBV5-1 and TRBJ2-3; D gene ambiguous. The CDR3 covers 17 residues. Germline V gene sequence: CDR1 SGHRS, CDR2 YFSETQ. Trimming took 0 bases from V and 1 from J, leaving 15 bases between them. The CDR3 DNA sequence: TGCGCCAGCAGCTTGGCCAGATCGAATACGGGCACAGATACGCAGTATTTT. Its protein is CASSLARSNTGTDTQYF.

Comment on this clonotype: Being one base from a much bigger clone, this may be a read error. V is TRBV5-1 and J is TRBJ1-1, with TRBD1 identical over 7 bases. The CDR3 has 15 residues. The ends lost 4 bases at V and 2 bases at J; junction bases unmatched: 8. CDR1 is SGHRS and CDR2 is YFSETQ in the germline V gene. This chain's CDR3 is CASSMEGGGNTEAFF. DNA for the CDR3: TGCGCCAGCAGCATGGAAGGGGGCGGCAACACTGAAGCTTTCTTT.

This clonotype turned up a few times. This chain connects TRBV12-3 or TRBV12-4 to TRBJ1-4, with 8 bases that match TRBD1. This CDR3 region has 14 residues. V was clipped by 5 bases and J by 5 bases; unmatched bases: 4. The CDR3 nucleotides are TGTGCCAGCAGTACCCGGGACAGGAATGAAAAACTGTTTTTT. It is translated as CASSTRDRNEKLFF.

This clonotype was seen only a few times. V and J are TRBV29-1 and TRBJ2-1; the match to TRBD1 covers 7 bases. The ends lost 7 bases at V and 8 bases at J; junction bases unmatched: 14. CDR3 length equals 14 residues. Per the germline V gene, CDR1 is SQVTM and CDR2 is ANQGSEA. The DNA for the CDR3 is TGCAGCGCCGACGTGAGACTTCAGGGGGATGAGCAGTTCTTC. It codes for CSADVRLQGDEQFF.

This clonotype was recorded at least ten times. The chain employs TRBV6-5 and TRBJ1-1; 11 nucleotides match TRBD1. The CDR3 covers 15 residues. Germline lookup yields CDR1 MNHEY and CDR2 SVGAGI. J lost 1 base, V lost 6 bases, and 4 bases had no gene match. The CDR3 reads CASRGQGVKNTEAFF. The CDR3 bases are TGTGCCAGCAGGGGACAGGGGGTTAAGAACACTGAAGCTTTCTTT.

Written as DNA, the CDR3 is TGTGCCAGCAGCCAAGAAGGGGACCATAGCACAGATACGCAGTATTTT. It codes for CASSQEGDHSTDTQYF. The chain joins TRBV4-2 to TRBJ2-3; tentatively, D is TRBD1 or TRBD2 (5 bases each). V dropped 0 bases and J dropped 0 bases, with 10 bases sitting between them. The CDR3 consists of 16 residues. Germline CDR1 and CDR2: LGHNA and YNFKEQ.

This clonotype was seen at least ten times. The chain combines TRBV30 with TRBJ2-1; TRBD2 agrees at 9 bases. This CDR3 spans 11 amino acids. The junction had 1 base not matched to a gene; V was cut back by 4 bases and J by 9 bases. CDR1 is GTSNPN, CDR2 SVGIG, per germline (reference sequence). CDR3 amino acids: CAWTSGAEQFF. In nucleotides, the CDR3 is TGTGCCTGGACTAGCGGGGCTGAGCAGTTCTTC.

Notes on this clonotype: A clone one base away is much larger, so this may be a read error. The rearrangement uses TRBV6-1 and TRBJ2-1; D gene ambiguous. The CDR3 length is 15 residues. Germline values: CDR1 MNHNS, CDR2 SASEGT. V was cut by 7 bases and J by 2 bases, with 15 bases left in between. CDR3 protein: CASTPLARPYNEQFF. The CDR3 DNA reads as TGTGCCAGCACCCCGCTGGCGAGACCCTACAATGAGCAGTTCTTC.

The V gene is TRBV4-1, the J gene TRBJ2-7, with 8 bases fitting TRBD1. The germline V gene encodes CDR1 MGHRA and CDR2 YSYEKL. This CDR3 spans 15 amino acids. Trimming took 4 bases from V and 0 from J; bases not matched to a gene: 5. The CDR3: CASSPRTGTSYEQYF. The CDR3 coding sequence is TGCGCCAGCAGCCCCCGGACAGGGACCTCCTACGAGCAGTACTTC.

This clonotype showed up many times. The chain links TRBV7-9 to TRBJ2-1; D gene unclear. The germline CDR1 and CDR2 sequences are SEHNR and FQNEAQ (reference sequence). This CDR3 contains 12 residues. Trimming left V 6 bases short and J 7 bases short, with 10 bases between. CDR3 in DNA: TGTGCCAGCAGGTTCTGGAAGAATGAGCAGTTCTTC. Amino acid sequence: CASRFWKNEQFF.